The 8 T cell receptor beta chains given below trace back to one sample, sequenced in a study of regulatory T cells in long-lasting Graves disease. With iRepertoire HTBI primers and Arm-PCR of CDR3 regions, TCR beta libraries were built. TCRdb reprocessed the multiplex PCR reads via MiXCR and lists one record per CDR3 protein. Here the sample spans 420,000 or so distinct CDR3 sequences, around 22% being singletons. Time point given: persistent/refractory GD, antithyroid drugs over 5 years with positive TRAb. PBMC-derived RNA was used for the TCR library. Sample: peripheral blood mononuclear cells (PBMCs), taken when the disease was refractory, from a patient treated with antithyroid drugs. These receptors all stem from a female donor with Graves disease.

This chain links TRBV6-2 or TRBV6-3 with TRBJ1-4; no clear D gene. The CDR3 runs 12 residues. CDR1 is MNHEY, CDR2 SVGEGT, per germline. V dropped 8 bases and J dropped 5 bases, with 9 bases sitting between them. The CDR3 is CASGQENEKLFF. In nucleotides, the CDR3 is TGTGCCAGCGGCCAGGAGAATGAAAAACTGTTTTTT.

This clonotype was picked up a small number of times. The chain recombines TRBV28 with TRBJ2-7; 8 bases are shared with TRBD2. With V trimmed by 4 bases and J by 1 base, 9 bases remained unmatched. In germline, CDR1 is MDHEN, CDR2 SYDVKM. There are 16 residues in the CDR3. CDR3 in DNA: TGTGCCAGCAGTTCTGACCTAGCGGGCCAATCCTACGAGCAGTACTTC. Translated: CASSSDLAGQSYEQYF.

This clonotype was counted at least ten times. The CDR3 loop reads CASSLTLRQVSSYEQYF. The CDR3 DNA reads as TGTGCCAGCAGTTTAACCCTTAGACAGGTGAGCTCCTACGAGCAGTACTTC. The chain employs TRBV28 and TRBJ2-7, with D possibly TRBD1 on 6 matching bases. The germline V and J ends were trimmed by 2 bases and 0 bases, with 17 bases remaining between them. This CDR3 spans 17 amino acids. Germline V gene sequence: CDR1 MDHEN, CDR2 SYDVKM.

This clonotype was seen many times. The J gene is TRBJ2-2, the V gene TRBV11-2; weak D call: TRBD2 (6 bases). V was trimmed by 2 bases and J by 1 base, leaving 14 bases between them. Germline CDR1 is SGHAT and CDR2 is FQNNGV. The CDR3 has 17 amino acids. DNA of the CDR3: TGTGCCAGCAGCTTATTCCCCCGCGGGAAGAACACCGGGGAGCTGTTTTTT. Residues: CASSLFPRGKNTGELFF.

This sequence joins TRBV29-1 and TRBJ1-1, with 10 bases matching TRBD1. The CDR3 has 14 amino acids. Trimming removed 7 bases from V and 1 base from J; junction bases left unmatched: 6. Per the germline V gene, CDR1 is SQVTM and CDR2 is ANQGSEA. CDR3 sequence reads: CSERQGAGNTEAFF. In DNA, the CDR3 is TGCAGCGAGAGACAGGGGGCTGGGAACACTGAAGCTTTCTTT.

The table lists this clonotype with many counts. The V and J genes are TRBV25-1 and TRBJ2-5; the match to TRBD2 covers 9 bases. CDR1 is MGHDK, CDR2 SYGVNS, per germline. The ends lost 2 bases at V and 5 bases at J; junction bases unmatched: 12. The CDR3 is 17 residues long. The CDR3 reads CASSERLAGSGGETQYF. CDR3 nucleotide sequence: TGTGCCAGCAGTGAACGGCTAGCGGGAAGCGGCGGCGAGACCCAGTACTTC.

Worth noting for this clonotype: A read error may produce the germline difference seen at one junction end. This chain connects TRBV2 to TRBJ1-2; 9 bases line up with TRBD1. CDR3 length: 13 amino acids. Germline V gene data show CDR1 as SNHLY and CDR2 as FYNNEI. CDR3 nucleotides: TGTGCCAGCAGTACGGGACAGGGCTATGGCTACGCCTTC. The encoded protein is CASSTGQGYGYAF.

The CDR3 region has the DNA TGTGCCAGCAGCTCCTTATCAACTAATGAAAAACTGTTTTTT. This codes for CASSSLSTNEKLFF. V and J are TRBV14 and TRBJ1-4; D unresolved. Germline-derived CDR1 and CDR2 are SGHDN and FVKESK. V was shortened by 5 bases and J by 0 bases, with 7 bases between the two germline ends. The CDR3 totals 14 residues.